The source of this T cell receptor (beta chain) is a study of blood T cell repertoires in COVID-19. Study-wide background: Nucleic acid was either cDNA or gDNA, and it came from T cells, B-cell-depleted T cells, or PBMCs.

Trimming removed 5 bases from V and 6 bases from J, with 22 bases in between. Germline loops: CDR1 LNHDA, CDR2 SQIVND (reference sequence). The CDR3 contains 16 residues. The data were produced by immunoSEQ multiplex PCR, yet TCRdb's version contains in-frame clones alone and is incomplete. The repertoire holds roughly 190,000 clones, around nine tenths seen once, with roughly 6.2% in the top ten. The receptor was derived from a woman aged 40-49 years who had recovered from COVID-19. The chain combines TRBV19 with TRBJ1-2; tentative D call: TRBD1 (6 bases). Sequenced material: peripheral blood. DNA for the CDR3: TGTGCCAGTAGTGGACCCCCGGGGGGCGCGATTGATGGCTACACCTTC. Its protein product is CASSGPPGGAIDGYTF.